One and the same sample provided the 3 T cell receptor beta chains below, sequenced in a study of CD8 T cells in ankylosing spondylitis (dated by TCRdb to about 2017). Overall study results and their limits: A TCR beta motif of fewer than 10 highly homologous amino acid variants appeared characteristic of blood from ankylosing spondylitis patients.

Library prep was done by 5' RACE. Sequencing used an Illumina HiSeq 2500. TCRdb reprocessing: public reads trimmed at Q25 with fastp, clones called with MiXCR, in-frame beta chains kept. For every CDR3 protein sequence, its rows merge into one entry that carries the most common genes and DNA. Here the sample has 700,000 to 850,000 distinct CDR3 sequences; roughly 10% occur a single time. Just over 0.5% of the sample comes from the top ten. The antigens these receptors bind are not known. Source material: blood, either unsorted or a sorted T cell fraction (not recorded which). The source of these receptors is a male donor with ankylosing spondylitis.

V and J are TRBV2 and TRBJ2-3, with 11 bases that match TRBD2. Germline loops: CDR1 SNHLY, CDR2 FYNNEI. The CDR3 sequence is 15 residues long. V trimming: 8 bases; J trimming: 3 bases; junction bases outside the gene matches: 7. CDR3 residues: CASVIAGGPTDTQYF. The CDR3 bases are TGTGCCAGCGTTATAGCGGGAGGGCCAACAGATACGCAGTATTTT.

V usage is TRBV20-1 and J usage is TRBJ2-5, with D unresolved. The CDR3 is made up of 13 amino acids. V was trimmed by 2 bases and J by 0 bases, leaving 7 bases between them. Looked up from germline, CDR1 is DFQATT and CDR2 is SNEGSKA (reference sequence). CDR3 in DNA: TGCAGTGCTAGAACCCTGTACCAAGAGACCCAGTACTTC. This sequence encodes CSARTLYQETQYF.

This clonotype has only a few counts. This chain connects TRBV5-1 to TRBJ2-7, with TRBD1 as a possible D gene (6 bases). V was cut by 0 bases and J by 6 bases, with 16 bases left in between. Germline CDR1 SGHRS, CDR2 YFSETQ. The CDR3 totals 15 residues. CDR3 region: CASSLAPTGTGEQYF. CDR3 sequence (DNA): TGCGCCAGCAGCTTGGCCCCGACAGGCACGGGCGAGCAGTACTTC.